This TCR beta chain was captured by sequencing in a study of regulatory T cells in long-lasting Graves disease. Broader study findings: Lower TCR diversity was seen in persistent Graves' patients than in newly diagnosed ones.

The time point denotes: newly diagnosed GD, antithyroid drugs for less than 3 months. PBMC RNA served as the TCR library source. Graves' disease diagnosis followed American Thyroid Association guidelines. Enrollment of patients was through an endocrinology department in Xi'an, China. Researchers made TCR beta libraries by using iRepertoire HTBI primers and running Arm-PCR on CDR3 regions. Authors' analysis steps: Samples collectively showed some 65 TRBV and around 15 TRBJ segments. MiXCR, applied by TCRdb to the multiplex PCR reads, yields one record per CDR3 protein. TCRdb assigned the V and J calls; the authors' analysis was not used. This sample has fewer than 500,000 distinct CDR3 sequences; 15% to 20% occur once, and the top ten carry less than 15%. For this clonotype: The antigen remains unidentified.

The same data also went into a second study, on T cells in Graves' hyperthyroidism and ophthalmopathy.

The receptor was derived from a man aged 35 to 55 with Graves disease. This specimen consisted of peripheral blood mononuclear cells (PBMCs), obtained at new diagnosis, from a patient treated with antithyroid drugs.

CDR3 coding DNA: TGTGCCAGTAGTGGAGGATGGGGAGGTACCGGGGAGCTGTTTTTT. Translation: CASSGGWGGTGELFF. V usage is TRBV19 and J usage is TRBJ2-2; D possibly corresponds to TRBD2 (6 bases). V was cut by 5 bases and J by 5 bases, with 15 bases left in between. Germline-derived CDR1 and CDR2 are LNHDA and SQIVND (reference sequence). There are 15 residues in the CDR3.